The clone carrying this TCR beta chain was seen only a few times. What it recognizes is unknown. These data originate in a study of identical twins. CDR1 is SEHNR and CDR2 is FQNEAQ in the germline V gene (reference sequence). Unmatched junction bases numbered 16, after V lost 5 bases and J lost 5 bases. The CDR3 contains 19 residues. Template switching added a universal primer site, and cDNA bore unique molecular identifiers. TCRdb independently ran MiXCR on the 5' RACE reads; one entry per CDR3 protein. The sample shows 350,000 or so distinct CDR3 sequences, roughly 9% of them seen only once. General observations from the study: Insertion counts were lower in abundant cord blood beta clonotypes, a trend that memory repertoires did not show. In drawing conclusions, the study used cross-sectional statistical analysis and did not follow the same donors.

The specimen was naive T cells sorted from blood. J is TRBJ2-1 and V is TRBV7-9; the match to TRBD2 covers 12 bases. The sequence was collected from a woman aged 45-60 years in good health. The CDR3 DNA reads TGTGCCAGCAGCCTCCGACCCCCCCTACTAGCGGGAGGAAACAATGAGCAGTTCTTC. This encodes CASSLRPPLLAGGNNEQFF.